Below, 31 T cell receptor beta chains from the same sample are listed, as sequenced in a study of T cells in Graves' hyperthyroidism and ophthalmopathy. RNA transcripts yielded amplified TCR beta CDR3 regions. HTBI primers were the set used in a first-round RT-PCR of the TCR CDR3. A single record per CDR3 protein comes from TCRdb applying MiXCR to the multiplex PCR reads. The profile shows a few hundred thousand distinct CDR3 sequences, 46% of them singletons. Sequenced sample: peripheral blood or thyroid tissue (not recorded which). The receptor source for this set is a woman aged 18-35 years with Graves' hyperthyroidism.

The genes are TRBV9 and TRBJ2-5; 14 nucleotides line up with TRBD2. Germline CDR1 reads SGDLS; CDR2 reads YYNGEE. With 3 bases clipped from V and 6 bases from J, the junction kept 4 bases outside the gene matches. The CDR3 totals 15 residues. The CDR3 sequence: CASSAGLAGEQTQYF. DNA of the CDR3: TGTGCCAGCAGCGCGGGACTAGCGGGAGAACAGACCCAGTACTTC.

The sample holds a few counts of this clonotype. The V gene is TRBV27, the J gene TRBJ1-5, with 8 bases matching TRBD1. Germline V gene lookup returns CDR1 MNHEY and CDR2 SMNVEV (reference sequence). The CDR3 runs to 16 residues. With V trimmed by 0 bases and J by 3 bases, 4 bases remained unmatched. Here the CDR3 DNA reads TGTGCCAGCAGTTTATCGACAGGGGTGAACAATCAGCCCCAGCATTTT. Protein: CASSLSTGVNNQPQHF.

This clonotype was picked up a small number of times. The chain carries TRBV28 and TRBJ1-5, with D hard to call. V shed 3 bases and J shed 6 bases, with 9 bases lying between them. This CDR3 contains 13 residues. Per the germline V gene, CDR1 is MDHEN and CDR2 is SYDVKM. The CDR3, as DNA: TGTGCCAGCAGTTTCGGAGGTTTTCAGCCCCAGCATTTT. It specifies CASSFGGFQPQHF.

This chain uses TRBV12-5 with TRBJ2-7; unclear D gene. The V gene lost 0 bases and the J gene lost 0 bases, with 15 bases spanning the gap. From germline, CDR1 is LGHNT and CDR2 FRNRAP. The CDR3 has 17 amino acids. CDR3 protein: CASGLVVEVRSSYEQYF. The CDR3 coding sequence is TGTGCTAGTGGTTTGGTAGTAGAGGTCCGAAGCTCCTACGAGCAGTACTTC.

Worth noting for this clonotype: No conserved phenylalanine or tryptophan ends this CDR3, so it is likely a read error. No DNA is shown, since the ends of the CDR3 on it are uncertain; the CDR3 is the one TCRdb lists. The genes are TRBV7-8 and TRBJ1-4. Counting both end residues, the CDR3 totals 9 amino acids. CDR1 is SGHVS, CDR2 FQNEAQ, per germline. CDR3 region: CASSLAGYY.

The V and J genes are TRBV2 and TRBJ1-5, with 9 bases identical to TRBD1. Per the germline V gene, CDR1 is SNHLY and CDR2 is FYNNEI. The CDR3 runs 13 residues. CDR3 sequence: CVNSGQGNQPQHF. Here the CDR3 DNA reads TGTGTCAACAGTGGACAGGGGAATCAGCCCCAGCATTTT.

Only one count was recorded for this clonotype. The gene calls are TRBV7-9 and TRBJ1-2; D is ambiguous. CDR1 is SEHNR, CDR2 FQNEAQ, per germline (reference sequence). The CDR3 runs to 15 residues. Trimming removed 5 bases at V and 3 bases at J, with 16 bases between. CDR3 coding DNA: TGTGCCAGCAGCCAGGTACCCGAACTAGACTATGGCTACACCTTC. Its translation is CASSQVPELDYGYTF.

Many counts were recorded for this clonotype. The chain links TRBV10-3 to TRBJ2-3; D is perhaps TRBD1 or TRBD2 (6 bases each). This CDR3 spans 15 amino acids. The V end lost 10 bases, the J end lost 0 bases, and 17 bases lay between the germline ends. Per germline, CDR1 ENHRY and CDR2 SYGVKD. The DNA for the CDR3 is TGTGCCACCCAGATGGGGGGCCTTAGCACAGATACGCAGTATTTT. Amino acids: CATQMGGLSTDTQYF.

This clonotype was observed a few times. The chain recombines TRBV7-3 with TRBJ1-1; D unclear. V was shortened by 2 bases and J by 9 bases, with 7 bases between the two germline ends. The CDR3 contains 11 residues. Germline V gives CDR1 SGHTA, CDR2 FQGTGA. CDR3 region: CASSLLGKAFF. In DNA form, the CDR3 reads TGTGCCAGCAGCTTATTGGGAAAAGCTTTCTTT.

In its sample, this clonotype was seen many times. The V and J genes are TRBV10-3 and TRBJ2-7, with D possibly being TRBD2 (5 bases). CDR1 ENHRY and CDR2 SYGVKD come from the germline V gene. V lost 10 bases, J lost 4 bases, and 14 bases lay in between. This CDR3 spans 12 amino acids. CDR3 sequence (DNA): TGTGCCACCGAGGAAGGACTTTACGAGCAGTACTTC. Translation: CATEEGLYEQYF.

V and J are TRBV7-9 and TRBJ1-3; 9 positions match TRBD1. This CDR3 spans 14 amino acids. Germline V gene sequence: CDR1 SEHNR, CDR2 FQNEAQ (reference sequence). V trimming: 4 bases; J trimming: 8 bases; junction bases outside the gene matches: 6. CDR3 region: CASSYGTGCYTIYF. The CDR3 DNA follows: TGTGCCAGCAGCTACGGGACAGGGTGTTACACCATATATTTT. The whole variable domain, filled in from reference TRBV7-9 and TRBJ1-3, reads DTGVSQNPRHKITKRGQNVTFRCDPISEHNRLYWYRQTLGQGPEFLTYFQNEAQLEKSRLLSDRFSAERPKGSFSTLEIQRTEQGDSAMYLCASSYGTGCYTIYFGEGSWLTVV.

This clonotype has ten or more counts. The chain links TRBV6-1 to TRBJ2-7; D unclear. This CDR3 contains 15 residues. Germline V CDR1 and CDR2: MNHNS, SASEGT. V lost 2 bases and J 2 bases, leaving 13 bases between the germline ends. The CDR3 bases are TGTGCCAGCAGTGAACCTGGACGGTCCGCCTACGAGCAGTACTTC. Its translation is CASSEPGRSAYEQYF.

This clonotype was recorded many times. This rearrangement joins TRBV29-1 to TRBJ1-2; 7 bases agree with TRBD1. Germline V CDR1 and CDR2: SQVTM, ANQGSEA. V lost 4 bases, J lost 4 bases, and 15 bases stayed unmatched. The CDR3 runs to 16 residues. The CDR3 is CSVARDRGGFGYGYTF. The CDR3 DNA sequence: TGCAGCGTTGCCCGGGACAGAGGGGGGTTTGGCTATGGCTACACCTTC.

CDR3 nucleotide sequence: TGTGCCAGCAGCTCCGCACCGCCAACGGGAGAAACAGATGAAAAACTGTTTTTT. Its protein product is CASSSAPPTGETDEKLFF. The V gene is TRBV7-8, the J gene TRBJ1-4; D unclear. CDR1 SGHVS and CDR2 FQNEAQ come from the germline V gene. The CDR3 consists of 18 residues. Trimming removed 4 bases at V and 6 bases at J, with 24 bases between.

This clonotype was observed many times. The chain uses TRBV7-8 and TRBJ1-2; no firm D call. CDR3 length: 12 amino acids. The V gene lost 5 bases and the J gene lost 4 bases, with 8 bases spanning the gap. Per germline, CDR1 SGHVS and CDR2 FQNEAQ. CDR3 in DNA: TGTGCCAGCAGCCCGAATGTCTATGGCTACACCTTC. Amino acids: CASSPNVYGYTF.

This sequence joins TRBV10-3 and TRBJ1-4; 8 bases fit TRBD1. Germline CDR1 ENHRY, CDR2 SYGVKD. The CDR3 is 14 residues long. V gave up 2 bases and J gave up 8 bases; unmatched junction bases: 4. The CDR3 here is CAISEGQGGEKLFF. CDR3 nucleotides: TGTGCCATCAGTGAGGGACAGGGAGGCGAAAAACTGTTTTTT.

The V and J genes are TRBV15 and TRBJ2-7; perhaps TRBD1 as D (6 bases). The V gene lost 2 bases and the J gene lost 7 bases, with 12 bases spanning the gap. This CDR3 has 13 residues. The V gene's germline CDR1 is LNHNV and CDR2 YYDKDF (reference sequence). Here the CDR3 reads CATSRPQGQEQYF. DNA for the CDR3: TGTGCCACCAGCAGACCTCAGGGGCAGGAGCAGTACTTC.

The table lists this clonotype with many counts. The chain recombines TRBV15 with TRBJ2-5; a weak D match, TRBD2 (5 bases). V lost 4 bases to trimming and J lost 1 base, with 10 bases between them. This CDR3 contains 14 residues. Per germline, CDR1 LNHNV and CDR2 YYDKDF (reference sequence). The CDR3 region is CATSKFGLQETQYF. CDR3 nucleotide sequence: TGTGCCACCAGCAAATTTGGACTCCAAGAGACCCAGTACTTC.

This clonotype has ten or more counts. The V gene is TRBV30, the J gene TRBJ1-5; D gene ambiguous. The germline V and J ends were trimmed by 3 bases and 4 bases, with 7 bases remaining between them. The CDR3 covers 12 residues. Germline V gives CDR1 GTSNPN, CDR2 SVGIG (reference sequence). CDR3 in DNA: TGTGCCTGGAGCACTCATAATCAGCCCCAGCATTTT. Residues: CAWSTHNQPQHF.

The CDR3 loop is CASGQAGWFYEQYF. The DNA of the CDR3 is TGTGCTAGTGGGCAGGCGGGATGGTTCTACGAGCAGTACTTC. This chain joins TRBV12-5 and TRBJ2-7; the D gene is possibly TRBD2 (6 bases). The length of the CDR3 is 14 residues. Germline V gene data show CDR1 as LGHNT and CDR2 as FRNRAP. Trimming removed 6 bases at V and 3 bases at J, with 15 bases between. Combining the CDR3 with reference TRBV12-5 and TRBJ2-7 gives the whole variable domain DARVTQTPRHKVTEMGQEVTMRCQPILGHNTVFWYRQTMMQGLELLAYFRNRAPLDDSGMPKDRFSAEMPDATLATLKIQPSEPRDSAVYFCASGQAGWFYEQYFGPGTRLTVT.

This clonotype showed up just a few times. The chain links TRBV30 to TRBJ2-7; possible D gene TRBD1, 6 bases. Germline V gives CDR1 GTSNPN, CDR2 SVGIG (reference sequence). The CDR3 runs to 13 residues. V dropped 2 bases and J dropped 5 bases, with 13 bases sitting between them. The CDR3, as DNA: TGTGCCTGGAGTAAGGGGGTTGAGGACGAGCAGTACTTC. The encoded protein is CAWSKGVEDEQYF.

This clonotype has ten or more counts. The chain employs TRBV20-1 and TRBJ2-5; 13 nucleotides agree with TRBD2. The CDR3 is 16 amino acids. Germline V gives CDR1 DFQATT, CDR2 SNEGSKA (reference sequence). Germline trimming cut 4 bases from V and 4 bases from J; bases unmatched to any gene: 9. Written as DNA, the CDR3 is TGCAGTGCTACCGGGACTAGCGGGAATAAAGGAGAGACCCAGTACTTC. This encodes CSATGTSGNKGETQYF.

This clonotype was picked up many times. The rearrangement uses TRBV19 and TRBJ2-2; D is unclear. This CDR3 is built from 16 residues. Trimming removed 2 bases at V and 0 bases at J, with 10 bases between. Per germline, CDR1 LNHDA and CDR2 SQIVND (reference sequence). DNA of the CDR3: TGTGCCAGTAGTATAAGAGACACCGCGAACACCGGGGAGCTGTTTTTT. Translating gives CASSIRDTANTGELFF.

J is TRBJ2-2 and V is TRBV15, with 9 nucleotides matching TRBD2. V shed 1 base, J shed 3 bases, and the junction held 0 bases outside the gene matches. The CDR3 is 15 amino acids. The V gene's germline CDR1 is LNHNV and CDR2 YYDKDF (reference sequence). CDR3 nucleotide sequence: TGTGCCACCAGCAGAGGCGGGAGGGACACCGGGGAGCTGTTTTTT. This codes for CATSRGGRDTGELFF. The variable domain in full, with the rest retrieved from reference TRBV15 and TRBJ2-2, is DAMVIQNPRYQVTQFGKPVTLSCSQTLNHNVMYWYQQKSSQAPKLLFHYYDKDFNNEADTPDNFQSRRPNTSFCFLDIRSPGLGDTAMYLCATSRGGRDTGELFFGEGSRLTVL.

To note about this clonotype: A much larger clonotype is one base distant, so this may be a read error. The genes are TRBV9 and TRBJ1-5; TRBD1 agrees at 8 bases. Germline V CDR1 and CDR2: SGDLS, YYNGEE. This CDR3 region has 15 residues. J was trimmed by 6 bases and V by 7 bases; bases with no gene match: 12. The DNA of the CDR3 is TGTGCCAGCGGCGAGGGGACAGGTGTAGTTCAGCCCCAGCATTTT. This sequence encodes CASGEGTGVVQPQHF.

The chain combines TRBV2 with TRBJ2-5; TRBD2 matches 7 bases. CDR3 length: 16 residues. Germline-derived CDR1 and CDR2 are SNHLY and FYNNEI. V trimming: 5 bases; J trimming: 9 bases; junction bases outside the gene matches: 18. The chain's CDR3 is CASSKNLLGQAGAQYF. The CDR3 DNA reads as TGTGCCAGCAGTAAGAACCTCCTAGGCCAGGCGGGAGCCCAGTACTTC. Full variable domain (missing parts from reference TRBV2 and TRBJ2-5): EPEVTQTPSHQVTQMGQEVILRCVPISNHLYFYWYRQILGQKVEFLVSFYNNEISEKSEIFDDQFSVERPDGSNFTLKIRSTKLEDSAMYFCASSKNLLGQAGAQYFGPGTRLLVL.

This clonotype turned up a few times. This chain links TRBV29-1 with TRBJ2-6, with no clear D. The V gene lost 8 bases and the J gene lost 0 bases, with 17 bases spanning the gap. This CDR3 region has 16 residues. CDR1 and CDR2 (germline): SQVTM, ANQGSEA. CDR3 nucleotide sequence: TGCAGCTTGGCCTGGTTGTCAACCTCTGGGGCCAACGTCCTGACTTTC. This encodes CSLAWLSTSGANVLTF.

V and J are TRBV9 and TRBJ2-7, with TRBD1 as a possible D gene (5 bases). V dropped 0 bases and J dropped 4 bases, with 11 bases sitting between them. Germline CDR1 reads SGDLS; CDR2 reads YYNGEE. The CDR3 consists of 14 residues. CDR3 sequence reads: CASSVGRVGYEQYF. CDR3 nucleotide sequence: TGTGCCAGCAGCGTAGGCAGGGTCGGGTACGAGCAGTACTTC.

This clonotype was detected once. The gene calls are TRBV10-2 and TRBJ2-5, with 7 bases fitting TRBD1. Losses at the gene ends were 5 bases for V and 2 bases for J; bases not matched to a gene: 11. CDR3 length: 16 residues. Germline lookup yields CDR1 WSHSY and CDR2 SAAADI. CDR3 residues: CASSPVTGSDQETQYF. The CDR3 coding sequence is TGCGCCAGCAGTCCAGTGACAGGGTCCGATCAAGAGACCCAGTACTTC.

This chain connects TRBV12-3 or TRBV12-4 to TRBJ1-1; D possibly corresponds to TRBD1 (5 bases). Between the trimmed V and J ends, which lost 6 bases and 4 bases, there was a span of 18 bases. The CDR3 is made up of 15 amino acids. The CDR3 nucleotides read TGTGCCAGCAGCCTCCGGGACGGGGCTCTCACTGAAGCTTTCTTT. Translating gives CASSLRDGALTEAFF.

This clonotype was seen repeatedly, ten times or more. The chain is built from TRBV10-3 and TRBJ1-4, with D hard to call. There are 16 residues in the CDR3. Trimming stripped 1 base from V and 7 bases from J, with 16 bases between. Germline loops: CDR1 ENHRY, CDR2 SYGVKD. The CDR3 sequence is CAISELPLAGGEKLFF. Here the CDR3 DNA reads TGTGCCATCAGTGAGTTACCCTTGGCAGGCGGTGAAAAACTGTTTTTT.